This T cell receptor (beta chain) stems from a study of T-cell reconstitution after alpha-beta-depleted transplantation in children. Researchers prepared the TCRbeta library using unique molecular identifiers, the study reports. TCRdb independently ran MiXCR on the PCR reads; one entry per CDR3 protein. The table shows around 700,000 distinct CDR3 sequences, with about an eighth occurring only once. The CDR3 contains 16 residues. Germline assignment: CDR1 SGHAT and CDR2 FQNNGV. Between the trimmed V and J ends, which lost 0 bases and 0 bases, there was a span of 9 bases. This clonotype was counted ten times or more.

The sequencing used PBMCs, collected before TCRalphabeta/CD19-depleted stem cell transplant. The TCR originated in a girl aged 2 to 10 with congenital amegakaryocytic thrombocytopenia, due to receive a stem cell transplant. The chain couples TRBV11-2 to TRBJ2-1, with D uncertain. The CDR3 spells CASSLELSSSYNEQFF. The CDR3 DNA sequence: TGTGCCAGCAGCTTAGAACTTTCGAGCTCCTACAATGAGCAGTTCTTC.